A selection of T cell receptor beta chains follows, all from one sample in a study of cytomegalovirus exposure and HLA in healthy donors. Sequencing was performed with immunoSEQ multiplex PCR; in TCRdb, only in-frame clones are kept and a portion is missing. The profile covers some 140,000 clones, with about four fifths appearing a single time and over 2.5% taken by the ten largest. Sequencing was performed on PBMCs. The receptor set was obtained from a man between 18 and 35 years old in good health and CMV-seronegative. Both conserved end residues are part of each CDR3. The D gene is left open where the match is weak. Not every row has a clone size; where given, it reads once, few, many or a size class.

J	D	V	size	CDR3	DNA
TRBJ1-1	TRBD1	TRBV5-1	.	CASSLGQGLNTEAFF	TGCGCCAGCAGCTTGGGACAGGGTTTGAACACTGAAGCTTTCTTT
TRBJ1-1	.	TRBV5-5	.	CASSLGLFGGRGDAEAFF	TGTGCCAGCAGCTTGGGGCTGTTTGGCGGGAGGGGGGACGCTGAAGCTTTCTTT
TRBJ1-5	.	TRBV6-1	few	CASSEVARINQPQHF	TGTGCCAGCAGTGAAGTAGCACGGATCAATCAGCCCCAGCATTTT
TRBJ1-2	TRBD1	TRBV19	.	CASSITTGQVQRHYGHTF	TGTGCCAGTAGTATAACAACGGGACAGGTCCAACGCCACTATGGCCACACCTTC
TRBJ1-5	.	TRBV10-3	few	CAISRDTASQPQHF	TGTGCCATCAGTCGGGACACCGCCAGTCAGCCCCAGCATTTT
TRBJ1-2	.	TRBV4-3	.	CASSQGWIVGAGVGDEYGYTF	TGCGCCAGCAGCCAAGGATGGATAGTCGGGGCAGGGGTTGGGGACGAATATGGCTACACCTTC
TRBJ1-1	.	TRBV7-2	few	CASSLGGLGKTEAFF	TGTGCCAGCAGCTTGGGAGGACTAGGCAAAACCGAAGCTTTCTTT
TRBJ1-1	.	TRBV19	few	CASLGQPNTEAFF	TGTGCCAGTCTTGGACAGCCGAACACTGAAGCTTTCTTT
TRBJ2-1	.	TRBV4-3	.	CASSQRVLGAEQFF	TGCGCCAGCAGCCAGCGGGTCCTCGGTGCTGAGCAGTTCTTC
TRBJ1-1	.	TRBV7-9	.	CASSLGVEVPNAEAFF	TGTGCCAGCAGCTTAGGAGTCGAGGTACCGAACGCTGAAGCTTTCTTT